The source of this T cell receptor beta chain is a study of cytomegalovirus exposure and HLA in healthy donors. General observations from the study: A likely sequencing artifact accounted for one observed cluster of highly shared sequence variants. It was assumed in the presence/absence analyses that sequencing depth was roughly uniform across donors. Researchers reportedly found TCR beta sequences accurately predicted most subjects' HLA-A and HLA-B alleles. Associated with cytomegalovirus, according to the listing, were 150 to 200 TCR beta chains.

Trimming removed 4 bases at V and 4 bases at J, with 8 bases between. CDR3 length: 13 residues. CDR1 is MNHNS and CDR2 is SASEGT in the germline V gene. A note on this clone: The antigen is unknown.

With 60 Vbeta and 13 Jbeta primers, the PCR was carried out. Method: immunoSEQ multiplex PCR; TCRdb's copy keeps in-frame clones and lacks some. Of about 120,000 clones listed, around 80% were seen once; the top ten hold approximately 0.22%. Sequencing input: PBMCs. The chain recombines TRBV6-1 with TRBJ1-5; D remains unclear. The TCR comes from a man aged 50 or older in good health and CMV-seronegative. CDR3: CASSVLRNQPQHF. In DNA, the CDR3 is TGTGCCAGCAGTGTACTGAGGAATCAGCCCCAGCATTTT.